This T cell receptor beta chain originates from a study of STAT5B mutations in CD4+ large granular lymphocyte leukemia. General study points: CD4-sorted patient repertoires seemed more clonal than healthy CD4+ repertoires.

The junction had 10 bases not matched to a gene; V was cut back by 2 bases and J by 7 bases. Germline lookup yields CDR1 SGHTA and CDR2 FQGNSA. This CDR3 has 16 residues. Sequenced by immunoSEQ multiplex PCR; TCRdb stores in-frame clones only, minus some. The sample records roughly 48,000 clones, about 70% being singletons. Details on this clone: What it binds is unknown.

This sequence originates from a human donor in good health. The sample was CD4+ T cells from blood buffy coats. The V and J genes are TRBV7-2 and TRBJ2-2, with 7 bases lining up with TRBD1. CDR3 residues: CASSLSGRGSSGELFF. CDR3 nucleotides: TGTGCCAGCAGCTTAAGTGGCAGGGGGTCGAGCGGGGAGCTGTTTTTT.